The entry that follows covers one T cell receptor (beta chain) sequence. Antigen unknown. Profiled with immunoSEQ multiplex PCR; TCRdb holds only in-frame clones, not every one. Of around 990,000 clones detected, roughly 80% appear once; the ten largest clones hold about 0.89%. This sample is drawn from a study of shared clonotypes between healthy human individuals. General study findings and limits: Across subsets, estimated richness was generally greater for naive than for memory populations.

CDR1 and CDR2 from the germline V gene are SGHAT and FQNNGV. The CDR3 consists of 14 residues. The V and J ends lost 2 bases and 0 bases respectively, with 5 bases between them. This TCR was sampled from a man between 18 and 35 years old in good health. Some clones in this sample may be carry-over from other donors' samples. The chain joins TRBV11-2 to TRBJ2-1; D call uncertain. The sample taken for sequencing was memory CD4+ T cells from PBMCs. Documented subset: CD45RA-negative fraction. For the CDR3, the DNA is TGTGCCAGCAGCTTATCTAGCTCCTACAATGAGCAGTTCTTC. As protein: CASSLSSSYNEQFF. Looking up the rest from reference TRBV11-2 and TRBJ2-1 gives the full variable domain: EAGVAQSPRYKIIEKRQSVAFWCNPISGHATLYWYQQILGQGPKLLIQFQNNGVVDDSQLPKDRFSAERLKGVDSTLKIQPAKLEDSAVYLCASSLSSSYNEQFFGPGTRLTVL.